Presented here are 6 T cell receptor beta chains from one specimen sequenced in a study of blood T cell repertoires in COVID-19. The data were produced by immunoSEQ multiplex PCR, yet TCRdb's version contains in-frame clones alone and is incomplete. Among more than 40,000 clones listed, 88% were seen once. The sequencing sample was made of peripheral blood. The receptors stem from a man between 45 and 60 years old with active COVID-19.

The chain is built from TRBV7-9 and TRBJ2-5; tentative D call: TRBD2 (5 bases). V lost 8 bases to trimming and J lost 4 bases, with 5 bases between them. Germline CDR1 SEHNR, CDR2 FQNEAQ (reference sequence). The CDR3 spans 10 residues. CDR3 DNA: TGTGCCAGCCGGGGAGAGACCCAGTACTTC. Translation gives CASRGETQYF.

The rearrangement links TRBV18 to TRBJ1-1, with a possible D match to TRBD1 (5 bases). The CDR3 runs to 14 residues. Germline CDR1 KGHSH, CDR2 LQKENI. With 3 bases removed from V and 2 bases from J, the gap between germline ends came to 10 bases. The CDR3 DNA reads TGTGCCAGCTCACCCAGGACAACTAACACTGAAGCTTTCTTT. Translating gives CASSPRTTNTEAFF.

The chain combines TRBV10-3 with TRBJ2-3; 12 bases fit TRBD2. The V and J ends lost 0 bases and 2 bases, in that order; junction bases with no gene match: 3. The CDR3 has 17 amino acids. The germline gives CDR1 ENHRY, CDR2 SYGVKD. The CDR3 reads CAISESASGGATDTQYF. DNA of the CDR3: TGTGCCATCAGTGAGTCTGCTAGCGGGGGGGCCACAGATACGCAGTATTTT.

The chain links TRBV5-6 to TRBJ2-3; D is perhaps TRBD2 (5 bases). The CDR3 contains 12 residues. Germline CDR1 reads SGHDT; CDR2 reads YYEEEE. The ends were cut back, 7 bases at V and 4 bases at J, with 10 bases in the middle. CDR3 amino acids: CASGRNADTQYF. The CDR3 coding sequence is TGTGCCAGCGGGAGAAACGCAGATACGCAGTATTTT.

The rearrangement joins TRBV29-1 to TRBJ2-6; D is undetermined. V was cut by 5 bases and J by 0 bases, with 5 bases left in between. Germline V gene lookup returns CDR1 SQVTM and CDR2 ANQGSEA. This CDR3 has 13 amino acids. CDR3 coding DNA: TGCAGCGTTCGTAGCTCTGGGGCCAACGTCCTGACTTTC. This encodes CSVRSSGANVLTF. Full variable domain (missing parts from reference TRBV29-1 and TRBJ2-6): SAVISQKPSRDICQRGTSLTIQCQVDSQVTMMFWYRQQPGQSLTLIATANQGSEATYESGFVIDKFPISRPNLTFSTLTVSNMSPEDSSIYLCSVRSSGANVLTFGAGSRLTVL.

The chain has TRBV7-3 and TRBJ2-7; D may be TRBD1 (6 bases). This CDR3 is 14 amino acids long. Germline lookup yields CDR1 SGHTA and CDR2 FQGTGA. V lost 5 bases and J 3 bases, leaving 14 bases between the germline ends. The CDR3 DNA follows: TGTGCCAGCAGCCCCAACCGGGACAACTACGAGCAGTACTTC. Translated: CASSPNRDNYEQYF.